The clone carrying this T cell receptor beta chain was counted a few times. The antigen is not known. Trimming took off 3 bases at V and 6 bases at J, with 13 bases between the two ends. CDR1 is SNHLY, CDR2 FYNNEI, per germline. CDR3 length: 14 residues. The sample originates from a study of CD8 T cells in ankylosing spondylitis. Study findings and constraints: Disease-linked clones bore a CD8+ phenotype and were relatively rare in peripheral blood. Matched ankylosing spondylitis synovial fluid reportedly showed significant enrichment of disease-linked clones. Earlier authors reported some of these motif variants in reactive arthritis synovial fluid and blood. Ankylosing spondylitis blood seemed to carry a telltale TCR beta motif made of about 8 highly homologous variants.

Molecular-barcoded quantitative 5'-RACE produced these TCR beta libraries. TCRdb re-derived calls from the 5' RACE reads in MiXCR, one entry per CDR3 protein. In the table there are about 220,000 distinct CDR3 sequences, 15% to 20% of which are singletons. V is TRBV2 and J is TRBJ2-3; possibly TRBD1 for D (5 bases). Source material: blood, either unsorted or a sorted T cell fraction (not recorded which). The TCR comes from a male donor with ankylosing spondylitis. CDR3 sequence reads: CASSDLAGSDTQYF. CDR3 bases: TGTGCCAGCAGTGACCTTGCAGGGTCCGATACGCAGTATTTT.